This T cell receptor beta chain is drawn from a study of T-cell memory formation after mild COVID-19. TCRdb re-derived calls from the 5' RACE reads in MiXCR, one entry per CDR3 protein. Among approximately 450,000 distinct CDR3 sequences, over 15% were seen once, and the ten largest hold roughly an eighth. Germline V gives CDR1 SGHTA, CDR2 FQGNSA. The CDR3 consists of 17 residues. Study results and limitations: Balance between CD4 and CD8 was seen in clones contracting day 15 to 85, and a CD4+ lean was seen in later expanders.

This clonotype was found a few times. Its antigen is as yet unknown. An end of the junction does not agree with germline; a read error may underlie this. The TCR comes from an adult woman who had mild COVID-19 (a few samples of this study predate the infection). Cell type and time point are not known. The sample was PBMCs or a T cell subset sorted from them (not recorded which). The chain employs TRBV7-2 and TRBJ2-3; possibly TRBD2 for D (7 bases). The CDR3 loop is CASSLVGGGTRTDTQYF. The CDR3 region has the DNA TGTGCCAGCAGCTTAGTTGGGGGGGGCACTCGCACGGATACGCAGTATTTT.